The 17 T cell receptor beta chains reported below all come from one sample, sequenced in a study of cytomegalovirus exposure and HLA in healthy donors. With 60 Vbeta and 13 Jbeta primers, the PCR was carried out. Using immunoSEQ multiplex PCR, the repertoire was profiled, and TCRdb retains in-frame clones only, with some absent. In the table there are 150,000 to 200,000 clones, 82% of which are singletons. Sequencing was carried out using PBMCs. Receptors originate from a man in his forties or fifties in good health and CMV-seronegative.

This chain uses TRBV7-2 with TRBJ2-5, with TRBD1 as a possible D gene (6 bases). The CDR3 runs 13 residues. V gave up 7 bases and J gave up 5 bases, with 14 bases separating them. Per germline, CDR1 SGHTA and CDR2 FQGNSA. This CDR3 reads CASTQGGFETQYF. Written as DNA, the CDR3 is TGTGCCAGCACCCAAGGGGGATTCGAGACCCAGTACTTC. Full variable domain (remainder filled in from reference TRBV7-2 and TRBJ2-5): GAGVSQSPSNKVTEKGKDVELRCDPISGHTALYWYRQSLGQGLEFLIYFQGNSAPDKSGLPSDRFSAERTGGSVSTLTIQRTQQEDSAVYLCASTQGGFETQYFGPGTRLLVL.

This chain uses TRBV5-4 with TRBJ2-1; 10 positions agree with TRBD1. Germline V gene sequence: CDR1 SGHNT, CDR2 YYREEE (reference sequence). This CDR3 region has 16 residues. V trimming: 1 base; J trimming: 0 bases; junction bases outside the gene matches: 1. CDR3 nucleotide sequence: TGTGCCAGCAGCTTGTGGACAGGGGGCTCCTACAATGAGCAGTTCTTC. Translated: CASSLWTGGSYNEQFF.

CDR3 protein: CASPREAMNTGELFF. Written as DNA, the CDR3 is TGTGCCAGCCCGCGGGAGGCTATGAACACCGGGGAGCTGTTTTTT. The chain carries TRBV6-1 and TRBJ2-2; 8 bases map to TRBD2. In germline, CDR1 is MNHNS, CDR2 SASEGT. There are 15 residues in the CDR3. V dropped 8 bases and J dropped 1; count of bases not matched to a gene: 6.

The chain links TRBV28 to TRBJ2-7; possibly TRBD1 for D (5 bases). Germline-derived CDR1 and CDR2 are MDHEN and SYDVKM. Trimming stripped 7 bases from V and 2 bases from J, with 12 bases between. The CDR3 runs 13 residues. As DNA, the CDR3 is TGTGCCAGCACTAACAGGTACCCCTACGAGCAGTACTTC. Translated: CASTNRYPYEQYF. Together with reference TRBV28 and TRBJ2-7, the CDR3 gives the full variable domain: DVKVTQSSRYLVKRTGEKVFLECVQDMDHENMFWYRQDPGLGLRLIYFSYDVKMKEKGDIPEGYSVSREKKERFSLILESASTNQTSMYLCASTNRYPYEQYFGPGTRLTVT.

The chain joins TRBV28 to TRBJ1-2; a possible D gene is TRBD1 (6 bases). CDR1 and CDR2 (germline): MDHEN, SYDVKM. Trimming pared 4 bases from V and 4 bases from J, leaving 16 bases between. The CDR3 extends over 15 amino acids. In DNA, the CDR3 is TGTGCCAGCAGTTCTCTACCGACAGGCGCCTATGGCTACACCTTC. Amino acid sequence: CASSSLPTGAYGYTF.

The chain couples TRBV5-4 to TRBJ2-4, with 9 positions matching TRBD2. This CDR3 contains 17 residues. The junction had 10 bases not matched to a gene; V was cut back by 0 bases and J by 6 bases. Germline CDR1 SGHNT, CDR2 YYREEE (reference sequence). The CDR3 sequence is CASSLETSGVGINIQYF. The CDR3, as DNA: TGTGCCAGCAGCTTGGAGACTAGCGGAGTGGGGATAAACATTCAGTACTTC. Drawing the rest from reference TRBV5-4 and TRBJ2-4, the complete variable domain is ETGVTQSPTHLIKTRGQQVTLRCSSQSGHNTVSWYQQALGQGPQFIFQYYREEENGRGNFPPRFSGLQFPNYSSELNVNALELDDSALYLCASSLETSGVGINIQYFGAGTRLSVL.

This chain links TRBV15 with TRBJ1-5; TRBD1 might be the D (5 bases). V was trimmed by 8 bases and J by 0 bases, leaving 11 bases between them. Germline-derived CDR1 and CDR2 are LNHNV and YYDKDF (reference sequence). This CDR3 has 14 residues. CDR3 sequence: CATAGRVSNQPQHF. The CDR3 DNA reads as TGTGCCACCGCCGGCAGGGTTAGCAATCAGCCCCAGCATTTT.

This sequence joins TRBV7-8 and TRBJ2-2, with 9 bases matching TRBD1. The V segment lost 4 bases and the J segment 4 bases; nucleotides outside the gene matches: 10. From germline, CDR1 is SGHVS and CDR2 FQNEAQ. The CDR3 is made up of 17 amino acids. CDR3 DNA: TGTGCCAGCAGCTCGGACAGGGGACTACCGTTCACCGGGGAGCTGTTTTTT. As protein: CASSSDRGLPFTGELFF. The full variable domain, in which reference TRBV7-8 and TRBJ2-2 provide the parts outside the CDR3, is GAGVSQSPRYKVAKRGQDVALRCDPISGHVSLFWYQQALGQGPEFLTYFQNEAQLDKSGLPSDRFFAERPEGSVSTLKIQRTQQEDSAVYLCASSSDRGLPFTGELFFGEGSRLTVL.

The chain couples TRBV9 to TRBJ2-2, with D tentatively TRBD1 (6 bases). Trimming removed 3 bases at V and 5 bases at J, with 11 bases between. This CDR3 is 14 amino acids long. The V gene's germline CDR1 is SGDLS and CDR2 YYNGEE. This chain's CDR3 is CASSGLRGTGELFF. The CDR3 DNA follows: TGTGCCAGCAGCGGCCTCAGGGGAACCGGGGAGCTGTTTTTT.

The chain carries TRBV5-8 and TRBJ1-5; TRBD1 matches at 7 bases. The CDR3 runs to 16 residues. Germline V CDR1 and CDR2: SGHTS, YDEGEE. V lost 0 bases to trimming and J lost 0 bases; unmatched junction nucleotides: 3. The CDR3 DNA reads as TGTGCCAGCAGCTTGGACAGGGGAATTAGCAATCAGCCCCAGCATTTT. This sequence encodes CASSLDRGISNQPQHF.

This chain uses TRBV9 with TRBJ2-5; the D is unclear. The J call may not be correct, given that the DNA end is closer to TRBJ2-7. The CDR3 covers 14 residues. CDR1 and CDR2 from the germline V gene are SGDLS and YYNGEE. CDR3 loop: CASSVGGSSYEQYF. The CDR3 nucleotides are TGTGCCAGCAGCGTCGGCGGAAGCTCCTACGAGCAGTACTTC.

The rearrangement links TRBV7-2 to TRBJ2-5; TRBD2 matches at 10 bases. V lost 5 bases and J lost 5; bases outside the gene matches: 11. The CDR3 loop spans 16 amino acids. The germline CDR1 and CDR2 sequences are SGHTA and FQGNSA. CDR3 DNA sequence: TGTGCCAGCAGCCCCCGTGTTAGCGGGGGGTGGGAGACCCAGTACTTC. Encoded protein: CASSPRVSGGWETQYF.

This chain uses TRBV7-8 with TRBJ2-7, with 9 bases matching TRBD2. Germline CDR1 reads SGHVS; CDR2 reads FQNEAQ. The J segment lost 2 bases and the V segment lost 5 bases, leaving 4 bases of the junction unmatched. CDR3 size: 14 residues. CDR3 nucleotides: TGTGCCAGCAGCGCACTAGCGGGTCCCTACGAGCAGTACTTC. Its protein is CASSALAGPYEQYF.

This clone was observed a single time. The V call is TRBV29-1, the J call TRBJ1-1; 7 bases are shared with TRBD1. The CDR3 consists of 12 residues. Germline CDR1 reads SQVTM; CDR2 reads ANQGSEA. The V gene end was trimmed by 3 bases and the J gene end by 3 bases; junction bases not matched to a gene: 1. CDR3 nucleotide sequence: TGCAGCGTTGACAGGGGGGACACTGAAGCTTTCTTT. This sequence encodes CSVDRGDTEAFF.

The genes are TRBV11-2 and TRBJ2-5, with 7 nucleotides matching TRBD2. CDR1 and CDR2 from the germline V gene are SGHAT and FQNNGV. The CDR3 runs to 15 residues. V lost 1 base to trimming and J lost 2 bases; unmatched junction nucleotides: 4. The CDR3 nucleotides are TGTGCCAGCAGCTTAGCGCCTAGCGGTCAAGAGACCCAGTACTTC. It translates to CASSLAPSGQETQYF. Supplemented by reference TRBV11-2 and TRBJ2-5, the full variable domain reads EAGVAQSPRYKIIEKRQSVAFWCNPISGHATLYWYQQILGQGPKLLIQFQNNGVVDDSQLPKDRFSAERLKGVDSTLKIQPAKLEDSAVYLCASSLAPSGQETQYFGPGTRLLVL.

The V and J genes are TRBV7-8 and TRBJ2-7, with 7 bases fitting TRBD1. V shed 4 bases and J 7 bases; nucleotides not matched to a gene: 16. The CDR3 is made up of 16 amino acids. Per the germline V gene, CDR1 is SGHVS and CDR2 is FQNEAQ. The CDR3 loop reads CASSSYPRQGPWEQYF. Written as DNA, the CDR3 is TGTGCCAGCAGCTCCTACCCCCGACAGGGACCCTGGGAGCAGTACTTC.

This rearrangement joins TRBV11-2 to TRBJ2-1, with 9 bases aligning to TRBD2. The CDR3 covers 17 residues. Looked up from germline, CDR1 is SGHAT and CDR2 is FQNNGV. V shed 2 bases, J shed 3 bases, and the junction held 8 bases outside the gene matches. The CDR3 protein is CASSLQTGTSHYNEQFF. DNA for the CDR3: TGTGCCAGCAGCTTACAAACCGGGACTAGCCACTACAATGAGCAGTTCTTC.